The clone carrying this T cell receptor (beta chain) was seen at least ten times. Its antigen remains unknown. The record originates from a study of breast tumors, draining lymph nodes, adjacent tissues. The CDR3 runs 13 residues. Germline V gives CDR1 LGHNT, CDR2 FRNRAP. Trimming pared 2 bases from V and 1 base from J, leaving 6 bases between. TCRdb passed the multiplex PCR reads through MiXCR, listing each CDR3 protein once. The profile shows around 140,000 distinct CDR3 sequences, 20% to 25% of them singletons. Axillary draining lymph nodes of breast cancer patients supplied the node samples. Whole-study findings and limits: Tumors had less TCR diversity than lymph nodes, more than nontumor tissue. The data were judged consistent with most tumor T cells coming from lymph node and expanding in tumor. Compared with basal-like, luminal-like tumors shared significantly more repertoire with nontumor tissue.

The receptor was isolated from a female donor with breast cancer. Some clones in this sample may be carry-over from other donors' samples. The sequenced sample consisted of axillary lymph node tissue. This rearrangement joins TRBV12-5 to TRBJ2-7; D is undetermined. Here the CDR3 DNA reads TGTGCTAGTGGTTTGCGCCGGTCCTACGAGCAGTACTTC. Protein sequence: CASGLRRSYEQYF.